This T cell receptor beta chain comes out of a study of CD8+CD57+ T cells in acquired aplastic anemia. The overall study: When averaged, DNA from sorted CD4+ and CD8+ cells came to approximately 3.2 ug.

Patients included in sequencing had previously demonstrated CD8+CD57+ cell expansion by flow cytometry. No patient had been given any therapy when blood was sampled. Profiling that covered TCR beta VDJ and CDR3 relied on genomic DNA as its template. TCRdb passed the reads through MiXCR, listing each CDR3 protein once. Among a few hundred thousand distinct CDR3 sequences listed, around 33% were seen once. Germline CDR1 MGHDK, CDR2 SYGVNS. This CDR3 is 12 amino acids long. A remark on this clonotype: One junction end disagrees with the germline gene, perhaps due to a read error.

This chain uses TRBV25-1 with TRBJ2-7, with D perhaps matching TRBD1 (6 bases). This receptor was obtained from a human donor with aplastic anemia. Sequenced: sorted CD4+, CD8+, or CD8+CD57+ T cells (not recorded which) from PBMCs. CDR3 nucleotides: TGCGCCAGCAGCTTCGGACAGCACGAGCAGTACTTC. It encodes CASSFGQHEQYF.